This T cell receptor (beta chain) appears in the sequencing data of a study of T cells in women clearing cervical HPV infection. Study-level information: No precancer developed; the control's incident HPV16 infection cleared within 12 months.

Only in-frame clones appear in the TCRdb table, and some are missing; sequencing was by immunoSEQ multiplex PCR. The repertoire table contains some 30,000 clones. Trimming cost V 7 bases and J 7 bases; bases outside gene matches: 7. Germline V gene lookup returns CDR1 SGHRS and CDR2 YFSETQ. The CDR3 has 14 amino acids. The study, taken as a whole, reports: Combining TCR richness with V gene abundances gave roughly 0.8 AUC.

Regarding this clone: The antigen is not known. From the germline J gene comes the end of the CDR3, since the read stops 3 residues before it.

Sequencing was performed on blood buffy coat. The receptor's source is a woman aged 18 to 75 with a cervical HPV16 infection that either progressed to CIN3+ or cleared (not recorded which). V is TRBV5-1 and J is TRBJ2-1; 11 nucleotides align to TRBD2. Partial CDR3 DNA: TGCGCCAGCGGGCTAGCGGGAGGTGGTAATGAG. It translates to CASGLAGGGNE. The full CDR3 is CASGLAGGGNEQFF.